One and the same sample provided the 2 T cell receptor beta chains below, sequenced in a study of cytomegalovirus exposure and HLA in healthy donors. Primers for the PCR totalled 60 Vbeta and 13 Jbeta. Some clones are missing from TCRdb's copy, which holds only in-frame ones; the method was immunoSEQ multiplex PCR. This table has 90,000 to 150,000 clones, around 63% appearing once. Sequencing input: PBMCs. These receptors came from a man aged 35-49 years in good health and CMV-seropositive.

This clone appeared a few times. J is TRBJ2-7 and V is TRBV6-5; 7 positions agree with TRBD2. Germline assignment: CDR1 MNHEY and CDR2 SVGAGI. CDR3 length equals 15 residues. The V and J ends lost 1 base and 0 bases, in that order; junction bases with no gene match: 3. This CDR3 reads CASSYLRGSSYEQYF. The DNA of the CDR3 is TGTGCCAGCAGTTACTTGCGGGGGAGCTCCTACGAGCAGTACTTC.

This chain links TRBV27 with TRBJ2-3; the D is unclear. Germline V gene data show CDR1 as MNHEY and CDR2 as SMNVEV (reference sequence). CDR3 length: 16 amino acids. V lost 5 bases to trimming and J lost 2 bases, with 17 bases between them. The CDR3 region is CASSPEYVAHTDTQYF. The CDR3 nucleotides read TGTGCCAGCAGTCCAGAATATGTGGCCCACACAGATACGCAGTATTTT.